The source of this TCR beta chain is a study of blood T cell repertoires in COVID-19. Assay: immunoSEQ multiplex PCR; the TCRdb copy retains only in-frame clones and omits some. The repertoire consists of some 200,000 clones, with 78% occurring once and the leading ten covering 17%. The length of the CDR3 is 14 residues. Per germline, CDR1 SGHRS and CDR2 YFSETQ. V lost 0 bases, J lost 5 bases, and 12 bases lay in between. Donors in Cohort 3 counted as recovered after two negative PCRs, clearance, or symptom resolution. This clone was counted between two and nine times. The sample taken for sequencing was PBMCs or T cells enriched from blood (not recorded which). V gene TRBV5-1 combines with J gene TRBJ2-7; no clear D gene. This TCR came from a woman in her forties or fifties who had recovered from COVID-19. The CDR3, as DNA: TGCGCCAGCAGCTTGGGAGGCCAACCGGACGAGCAGTACTTC. As protein: CASSLGGQPDEQYF. The full variable domain, rest sourced from reference TRBV5-1 and TRBJ2-7, is KAGVTQTPRYLIKTRGQQVTLSCSPISGHRSVSWYQQTPGQGLQFLFEYFSETQRNKGNFPGRFSGRQFSNSRSEMNVSTLELGDSALYLCASSLGGQPDEQYFGPGTRLTVT.